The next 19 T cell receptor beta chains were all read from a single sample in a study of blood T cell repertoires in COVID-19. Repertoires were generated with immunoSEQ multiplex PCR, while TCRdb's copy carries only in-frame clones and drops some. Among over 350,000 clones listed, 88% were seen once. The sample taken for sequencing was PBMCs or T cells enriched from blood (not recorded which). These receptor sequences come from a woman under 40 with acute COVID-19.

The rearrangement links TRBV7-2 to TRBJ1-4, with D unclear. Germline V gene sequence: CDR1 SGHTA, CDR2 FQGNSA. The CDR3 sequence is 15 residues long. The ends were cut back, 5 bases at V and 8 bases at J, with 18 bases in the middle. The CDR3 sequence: CASSPTGRNGEKLFF. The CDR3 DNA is TGTGCCAGCAGCCCCACGGGGAGGAATGGGGAAAAACTGTTTTTT.

The CDR3 DNA sequence: TGTGCCAGCAGCTTTCAGGAGACCCAGTACTTC. Protein: CASSFQETQYF. The rearrangement joins TRBV11-2 to TRBJ2-5; D not certain. The CDR3 loop spans 11 amino acids. Trimming removed 3 bases at V and 5 bases at J, with 4 bases between. Germline V gives CDR1 SGHAT, CDR2 FQNNGV. The variable domain in full, with the rest retrieved from reference TRBV11-2 and TRBJ2-5, is EAGVAQSPRYKIIEKRQSVAFWCNPISGHATLYWYQQILGQGPKLLIQFQNNGVVDDSQLPKDRFSAERLKGVDSTLKIQPAKLEDSAVYLCASSFQETQYFGPGTRLLVL.

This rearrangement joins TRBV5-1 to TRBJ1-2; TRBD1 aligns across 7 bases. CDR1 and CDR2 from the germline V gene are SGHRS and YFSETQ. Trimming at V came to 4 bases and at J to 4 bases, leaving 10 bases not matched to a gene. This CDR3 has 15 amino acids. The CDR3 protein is CASSLDRAPTYGYTF. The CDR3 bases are TGCGCCAGCAGCCTAGACAGGGCTCCTACCTATGGCTACACCTTC. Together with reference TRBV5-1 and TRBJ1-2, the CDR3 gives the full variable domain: KAGVTQTPRYLIKTRGQQVTLSCSPISGHRSVSWYQQTPGQGLQFLFEYFSETQRNKGNFPGRFSGRQFSNSRSEMNVSTLELGDSALYLCASSLDRAPTYGYTFGSGTRLTVV.

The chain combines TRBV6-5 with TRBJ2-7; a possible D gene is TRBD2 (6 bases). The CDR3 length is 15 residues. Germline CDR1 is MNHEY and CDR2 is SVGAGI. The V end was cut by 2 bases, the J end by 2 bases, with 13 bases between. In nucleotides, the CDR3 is TGTGCCAGCAGTTACACCGGACTACTCCCCTACGAGCAGTACTTC. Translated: CASSYTGLLPYEQYF.

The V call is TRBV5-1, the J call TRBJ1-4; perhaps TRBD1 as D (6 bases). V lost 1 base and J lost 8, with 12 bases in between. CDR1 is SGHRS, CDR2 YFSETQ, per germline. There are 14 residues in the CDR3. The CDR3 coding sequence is TGCGCCAGCAGCTTGAACAGGGTAGGAGAAAAACTGTTTTTT. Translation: CASSLNRVGEKLFF. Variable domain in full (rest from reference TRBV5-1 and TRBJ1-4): KAGVTQTPRYLIKTRGQQVTLSCSPISGHRSVSWYQQTPGQGLQFLFEYFSETQRNKGNFPGRFSGRQFSNSRSEMNVSTLELGDSALYLCASSLNRVGEKLFFGSGTQLSVL.

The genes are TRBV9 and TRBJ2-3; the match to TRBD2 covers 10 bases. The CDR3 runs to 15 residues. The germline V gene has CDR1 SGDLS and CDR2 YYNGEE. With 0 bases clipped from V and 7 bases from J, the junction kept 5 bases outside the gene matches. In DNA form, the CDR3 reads TGTGCCAGCAGCGTAGCGGGGACTAGCGTCAATACGCAGTATTTT. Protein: CASSVAGTSVNTQYF. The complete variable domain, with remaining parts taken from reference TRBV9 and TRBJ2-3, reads DSGVTQTPKHLITATGQRVTLRCSPRSGDLSVYWYQQSLDQGLQFLIQYYNGEERAKGNILERFSAQQFPDLHSELNLSSLELGDSALYFCASSVAGTSVNTQYFGPGTRLTVL.

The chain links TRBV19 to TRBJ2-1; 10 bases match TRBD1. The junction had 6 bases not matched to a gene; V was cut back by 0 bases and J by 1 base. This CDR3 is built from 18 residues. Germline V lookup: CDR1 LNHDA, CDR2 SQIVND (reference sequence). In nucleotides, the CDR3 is TGTGCCAGTAGTATAGACCACAGGGGACAGGGGTCCTACAATGAGCAGTTCTTC. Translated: CASSIDHRGQGSYNEQFF. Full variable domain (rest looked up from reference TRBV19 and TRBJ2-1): DGGITQSPKYLFRKEGQNVTLSCEQNLNHDAMYWYRQDPGQGLRLIYYSQIVNDFQKGDIAEGYSVSREKKESFPLTVTSAQKNPTAFYLCASSIDHRGQGSYNEQFFGPGTRLTVL.

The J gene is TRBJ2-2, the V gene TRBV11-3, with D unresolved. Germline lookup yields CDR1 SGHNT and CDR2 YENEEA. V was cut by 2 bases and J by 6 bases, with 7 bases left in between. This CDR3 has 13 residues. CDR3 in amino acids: CASSLLSSGELFF. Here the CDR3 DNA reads TGTGCCAGCAGCTTACTTTCCTCCGGGGAGCTGTTTTTT.

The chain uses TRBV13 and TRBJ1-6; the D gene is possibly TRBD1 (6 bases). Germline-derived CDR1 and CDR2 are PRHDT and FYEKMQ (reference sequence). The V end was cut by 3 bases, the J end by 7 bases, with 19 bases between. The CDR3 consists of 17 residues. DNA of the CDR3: TGTGCCAGCAGCTTTAGGACGGGGGGCCTGTCGAATTCACCCCTCCACTTT. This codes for CASSFRTGGLSNSPLHF.

DNA of the CDR3: TGTGCCAGCAGCCCCGACTTCTACAATGAGCAGTTCTTC. Encoded protein: CASSPDFYNEQFF. The chain recombines TRBV2 with TRBJ2-1; D is undetermined. Germline V CDR1 and CDR2: SNHLY, FYNNEI. This CDR3 spans 13 amino acids. The V end was cut by 6 bases, the J end by 3 bases, with 9 bases between.

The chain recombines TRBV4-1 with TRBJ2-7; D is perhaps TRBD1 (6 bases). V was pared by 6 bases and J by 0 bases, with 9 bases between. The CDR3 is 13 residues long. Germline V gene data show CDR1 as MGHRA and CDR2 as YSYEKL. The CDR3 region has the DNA TGCGCCAGCAGAGGACAGCACTCCTACGAGCAGTACTTC. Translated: CASRGQHSYEQYF.

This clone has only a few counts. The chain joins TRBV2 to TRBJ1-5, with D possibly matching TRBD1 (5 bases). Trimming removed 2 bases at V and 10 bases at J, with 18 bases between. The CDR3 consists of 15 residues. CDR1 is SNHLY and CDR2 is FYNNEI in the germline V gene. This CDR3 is CASSEQGQGFRPQHF. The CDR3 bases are TGTGCCAGCAGTGAACAGGGTCAGGGCTTTCGCCCCCAGCATTTT.

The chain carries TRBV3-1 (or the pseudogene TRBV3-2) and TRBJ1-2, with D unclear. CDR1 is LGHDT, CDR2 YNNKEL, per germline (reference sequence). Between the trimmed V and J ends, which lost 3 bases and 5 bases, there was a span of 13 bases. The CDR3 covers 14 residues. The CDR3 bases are TGTGCCAGCAGCCACCTGAGCGCCTCATATGGCTACACCTTC. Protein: CASSHLSASYGYTF.

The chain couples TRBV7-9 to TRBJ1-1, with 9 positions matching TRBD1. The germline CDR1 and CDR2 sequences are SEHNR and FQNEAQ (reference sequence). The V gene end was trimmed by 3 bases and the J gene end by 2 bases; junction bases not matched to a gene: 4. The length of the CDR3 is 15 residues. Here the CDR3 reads CASSLVQGANTEAFF. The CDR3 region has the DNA TGTGCCAGCAGCTTGGTACAGGGGGCTAACACTGAAGCTTTCTTT.

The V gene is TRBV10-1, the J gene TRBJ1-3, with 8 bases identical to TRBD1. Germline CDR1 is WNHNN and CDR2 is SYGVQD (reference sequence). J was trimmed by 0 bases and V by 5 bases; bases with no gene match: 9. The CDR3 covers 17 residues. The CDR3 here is CASSRGTGPSSGNTIYF. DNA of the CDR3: TGCGCCAGCAGTCGTGGGACAGGCCCAAGCTCTGGAAACACCATATATTTT.

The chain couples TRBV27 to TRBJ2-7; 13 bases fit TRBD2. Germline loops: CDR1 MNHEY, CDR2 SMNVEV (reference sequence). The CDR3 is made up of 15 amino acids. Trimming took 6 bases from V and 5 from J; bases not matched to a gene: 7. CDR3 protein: CASRTRGLAGHEQYF. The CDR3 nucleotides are TGTGCCAGCAGGACCAGGGGACTAGCGGGGCACGAGCAGTACTTC.

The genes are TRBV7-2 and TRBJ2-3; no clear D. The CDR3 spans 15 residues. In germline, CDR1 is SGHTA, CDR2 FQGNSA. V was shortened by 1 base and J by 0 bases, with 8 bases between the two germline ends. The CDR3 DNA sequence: TGTGCCAGCAGCTTAGTACAGATAAGCACAGATACGCAGTATTTT. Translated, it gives CASSLVQISTDTQYF.

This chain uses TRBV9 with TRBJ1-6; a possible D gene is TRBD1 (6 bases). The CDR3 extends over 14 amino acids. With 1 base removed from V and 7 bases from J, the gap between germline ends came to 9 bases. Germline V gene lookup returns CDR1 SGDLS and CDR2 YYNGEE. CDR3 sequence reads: CASSVTQGNSPLHF. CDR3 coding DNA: TGTGCCAGCAGCGTAACACAGGGAAATTCACCCCTCCACTTT.

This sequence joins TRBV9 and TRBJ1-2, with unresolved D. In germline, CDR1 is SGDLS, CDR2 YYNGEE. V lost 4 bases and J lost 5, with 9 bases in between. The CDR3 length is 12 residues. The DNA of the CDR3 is TGTGCCAGCAGCCTAACAGATTATGGCTACACCTTC. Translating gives CASSLTDYGYTF.